These T cell receptor beta chains were read from a single sample in a study of OX40 agonist ivuxolimab in advanced cancers. Some clones are missing from TCRdb's copy, which holds only in-frame ones; the method was immunoSEQ multiplex PCR. The sample holds over 40,000 clones, over 75% seen once. The sample here was CD4+ or CD8+ T cells sorted from blood, taken in a trial of the OX40 agonist ivuxolimab. These receptors were collected from an adult with an advanced solid tumor such as melanoma, head and neck, liver or kidney cancer. The CDR3 runs from the conserved cysteine through the conserved F or W. D genes are given only for firm matches. Not every row has a clone size; where given, it reads once, few, many or a size class.

d_call | j_call | clone_size | v_call | cdr3_aa | cdr3_nt
TRBD1 | TRBJ1-2 | . | TRBV14 | CASSPSRKVSIAGGNGYTF | TGTGCCAGCAGCCCGTCAAGAAAGGTTTCTATTGCAGGGGGTAATGGCTACACCTTC
. | TRBJ2-3 | . | TRBV28 | CASSFASILDTQYF | TGTGCCAGCAGTTTCGCCTCTATCCTAGATACGCAGTATTTT
TRBD2 | TRBJ2-5 | . | TRBV9 | CASSARGQETQYF | TGTGCCAGCAGCGCGCGGGGGCAAGAGACCCAGTACTTC
TRBD2 | TRBJ2-7 | . | TRBV29-1 | CSVLSGVSSYEQYF | TGCAGCGTATTAAGCGGGGTAAGCTCCTACGAGCAGTACTTC
. | TRBJ2-7 | . | TRBV7-2 | CASSFRQLEQYF | TGTGCCAGCAGCTTCCGACAGCTCGAGCAGTACTTC
. | TRBJ1-3 | . | TRBV9 | CASSAWTNTGNTIYF | TGTGCCAGCAGCGCGTGGACGAATACTGGAAACACCATATATTTT
TRBD1 | TRBJ1-2 | once | TRBV7-9 | CASSIGTGDGYTF | TGTGCCAGCAGCATAGGGACAGGGGATGGCTACACCTTC
. | TRBJ2-1 | . | TRBV19 | CASLDGSYNEQFF | TGTGCCAGCCTTGATGGCTCCTACAATGAGCAGTTCTTC
TRBD1 | TRBJ2-1 | . | TRBV2 | CASTRDRGFNEQFF | TGTGCCAGCACCCGGGACAGGGGTTTCAATGAGCAGTTCTTC
TRBD1 | TRBJ1-4 | . | TRBV6-1 | CASSEAWTGREKLFF | TGTGCCAGCAGTGAAGCGTGGACAGGGCGTGAAAAACTGTTTTTT
. | TRBJ2-7 | . | TRBV6-5 | CASAPRVQSYEQYF | TGTGCCAGCGCCCCGAGAGTACAGAGCTACGAGCAGTACTTC
. | TRBJ2-7 | . | TRBV11-2 | CASSSPGLNYEQYF | TGTGCCAGCAGCTCGCCGGGACTCAACTACGAGCAGTACTTC
. | TRBJ2-1 | . | TRBV10-1 | CASSEFGSRYNEQFF | TGCGCCAGCAGTGAATTTGGGAGTAGGTACAATGAGCAGTTCTTC
. | TRBJ1-5 | . | TRBV6-1 | CASSEAPRMGAQPQHF | TGTGCCAGCAGTGAAGCGCCCAGGATGGGGGCTCAGCCCCAGCATTTT
. | TRBJ2-7 | once | TRBV6-5 | CATDSITYEQYF | TGTGCCACCGACAGTATAACCTACGAGCAGTACTTC
. | TRBJ1-5 | . | TRBV4-1 | CASSPGPLWENQPQHF | TGCGCCAGCAGCCCCGGGCCACTTTGGGAGAATCAGCCCCAGCATTTT
. | TRBJ2-3 | . | TRBV14 | CASSPGGRPTDTQYF | TGTGCCAGCAGCCCCGGGGGACGGCCCACAGATACGCAGTATTTT
. | TRBJ2-2 | . | TRBV18 | CASSHPFRENTGELFF | TGTGCCAGCTCACACCCGTTCAGGGAGAACACCGGGGAGCTGTTTTTT
. | TRBJ2-1 | . | TRBV28 | CASSFFRVGHNEQFF | TGTGCCAGCAGTTTCTTCAGGGTGGGCCACAATGAGCAGTTCTTC
. | TRBJ2-5 | . | TRBV21-1 | CASLGRTETQYF | TGTGCCAGCTTAGGCAGAACAGAGACCCAGTACTTC
. | TRBJ2-7 | . | TRBV28 | CASRLPGEVYEQYF | TGTGCCAGCCGGCTTCCCGGAGAAGTCTACGAGCAGTACTTC
. | TRBJ2-5 | . | TRBV4-1 | CASSQVLIGGHPRETQYF | TGCGCCAGCAGCCAAGTGTTAATAGGGGGGCACCCCAGAGAGACCCAGTACTTC
. | TRBJ2-7 | . | TRBV5-1 | CASSPRGRYEQYF | TGCGCCAGCAGCCCGAGGGGGAGGTACGAGCAGTACTTC
. | TRBJ1-1 | . | TRBV11-3 | CASSLAPRHRNTEAFF | TGTGCCAGCAGCTTAGCCCCGCGACACCGGAACACTGAAGCTTTCTTT